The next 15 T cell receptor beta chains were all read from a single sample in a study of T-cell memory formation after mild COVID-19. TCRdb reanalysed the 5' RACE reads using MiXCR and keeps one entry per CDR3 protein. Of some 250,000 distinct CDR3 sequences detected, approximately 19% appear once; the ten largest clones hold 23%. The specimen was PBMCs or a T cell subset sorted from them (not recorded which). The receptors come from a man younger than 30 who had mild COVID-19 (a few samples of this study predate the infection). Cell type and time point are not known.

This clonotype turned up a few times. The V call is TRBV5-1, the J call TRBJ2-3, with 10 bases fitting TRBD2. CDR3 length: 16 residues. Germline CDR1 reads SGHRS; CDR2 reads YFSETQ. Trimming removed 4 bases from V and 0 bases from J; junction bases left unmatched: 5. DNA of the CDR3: TGCGCCAGCAGCACTTCTAGCGGGGGTAGCACAGATACGCAGTATTTT. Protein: CASSTSSGGSTDTQYF. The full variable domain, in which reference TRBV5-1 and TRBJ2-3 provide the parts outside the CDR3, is KAGVTQTPRYLIKTRGQQVTLSCSPISGHRSVSWYQQTPGQGLQFLFEYFSETQRNKGNFPGRFSGRQFSNSRSEMNVSTLELGDSALYLCASSTSSGGSTDTQYFGPGTRLTVL.

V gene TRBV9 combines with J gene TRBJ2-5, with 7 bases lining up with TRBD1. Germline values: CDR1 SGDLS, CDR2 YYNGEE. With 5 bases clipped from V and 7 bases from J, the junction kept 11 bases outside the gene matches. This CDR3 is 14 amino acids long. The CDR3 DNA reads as TGTGCCAGCAGGCCCGAGGGGGCGCCGGGGACCCAGTACTTC. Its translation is CASRPEGAPGTQYF.

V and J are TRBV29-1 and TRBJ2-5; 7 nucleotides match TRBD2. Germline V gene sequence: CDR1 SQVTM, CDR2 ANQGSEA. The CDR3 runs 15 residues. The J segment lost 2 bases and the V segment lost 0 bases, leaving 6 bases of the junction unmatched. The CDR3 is CSVEEGRGNQETQYF. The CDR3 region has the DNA TGCAGCGTTGAAGAAGGGCGGGGGAATCAAGAGACCCAGTACTTC.

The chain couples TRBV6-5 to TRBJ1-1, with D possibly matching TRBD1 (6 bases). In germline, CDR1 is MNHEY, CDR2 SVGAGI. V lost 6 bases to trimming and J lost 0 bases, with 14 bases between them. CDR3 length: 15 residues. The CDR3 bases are TGTGCCAGCAGCCCGACGGACAGATTGAACACTGAAGCTTTCTTT. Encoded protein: CASSPTDRLNTEAFF.

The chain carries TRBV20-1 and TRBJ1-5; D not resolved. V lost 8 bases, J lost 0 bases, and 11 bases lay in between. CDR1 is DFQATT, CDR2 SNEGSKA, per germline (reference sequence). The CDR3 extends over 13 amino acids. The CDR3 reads CSPRRYSNQPQHF. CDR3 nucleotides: TGCAGTCCGAGACGGTATAGCAATCAGCCCCAGCATTTT.

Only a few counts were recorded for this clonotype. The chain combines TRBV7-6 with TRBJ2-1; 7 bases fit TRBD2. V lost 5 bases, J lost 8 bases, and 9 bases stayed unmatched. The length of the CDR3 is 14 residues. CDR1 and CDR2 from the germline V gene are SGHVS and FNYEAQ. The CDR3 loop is CASSPSSGGHEQFF. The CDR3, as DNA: TGTGCCAGCAGCCCCTCTAGCGGTGGACATGAGCAGTTCTTC.

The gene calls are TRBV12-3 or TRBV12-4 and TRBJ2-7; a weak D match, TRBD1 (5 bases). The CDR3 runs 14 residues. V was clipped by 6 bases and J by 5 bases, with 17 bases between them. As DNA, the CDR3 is TGTGCCAGCAGACTCCAGGGTGCAGGAGACGAGCAGTACTTC. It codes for CASRLQGAGDEQYF.

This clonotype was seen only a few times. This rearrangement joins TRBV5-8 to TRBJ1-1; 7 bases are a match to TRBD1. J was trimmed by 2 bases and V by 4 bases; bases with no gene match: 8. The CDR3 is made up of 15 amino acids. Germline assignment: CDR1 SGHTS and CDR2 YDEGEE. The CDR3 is CASSRGTAINTEAFF. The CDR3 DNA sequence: TGTGCCAGCAGCCGTGGGACAGCGATAAACACTGAAGCTTTCTTT.

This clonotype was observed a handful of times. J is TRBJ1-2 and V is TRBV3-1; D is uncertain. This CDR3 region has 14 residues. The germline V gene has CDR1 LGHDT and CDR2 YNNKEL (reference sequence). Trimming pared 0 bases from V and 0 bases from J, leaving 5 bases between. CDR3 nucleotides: TGTGCCAGCAGCCAAGAGGCAGCTAACTATGGCTACACCTTC. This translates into CASSQEAANYGYTF.

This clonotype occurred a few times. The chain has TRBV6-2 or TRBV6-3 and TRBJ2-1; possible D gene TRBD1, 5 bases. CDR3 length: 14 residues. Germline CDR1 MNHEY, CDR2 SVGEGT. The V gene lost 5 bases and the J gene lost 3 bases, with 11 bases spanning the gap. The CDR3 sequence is CASSTRQFYNEQFF. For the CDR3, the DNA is TGTGCCAGCAGTACTCGACAGTTCTACAATGAGCAGTTCTTC.

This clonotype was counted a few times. DNA for the CDR3: TGCAGTGCTGAGGGACTAGCGGGGTACGAGCAGTTCTTC. The encoded protein is CSAEGLAGYEQFF. The genes are TRBV20-1 and TRBJ2-1, with 13 bases that match TRBD2. CDR1 is DFQATT, CDR2 SNEGSKA, per germline (reference sequence). The CDR3 contains 13 residues. Germline trimming cut 5 bases from V and 10 bases from J; bases unmatched to any gene: 5.

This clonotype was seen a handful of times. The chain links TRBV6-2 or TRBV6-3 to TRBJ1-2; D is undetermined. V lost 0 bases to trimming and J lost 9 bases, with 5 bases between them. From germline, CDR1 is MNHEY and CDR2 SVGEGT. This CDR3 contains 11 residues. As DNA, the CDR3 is TGTGCCAGCAGTTACTCGGGTAGCTACACCTTC. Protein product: CASSYSGSYTF.

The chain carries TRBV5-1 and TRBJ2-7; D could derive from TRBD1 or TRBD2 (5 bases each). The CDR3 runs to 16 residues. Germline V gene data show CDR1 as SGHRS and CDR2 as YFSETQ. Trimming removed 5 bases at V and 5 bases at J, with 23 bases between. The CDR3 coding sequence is TGCGCCAGCAGTGCCTCCGCGGACTCCAGGGTGAACGAGCAGTACTTC. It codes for CASSASADSRVNEQYF.

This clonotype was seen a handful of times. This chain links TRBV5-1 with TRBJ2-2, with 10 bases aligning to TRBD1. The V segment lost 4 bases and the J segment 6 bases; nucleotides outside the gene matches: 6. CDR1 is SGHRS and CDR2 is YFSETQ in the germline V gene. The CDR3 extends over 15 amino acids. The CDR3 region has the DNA TGCGCCAGCAGCCAGGGGACAGGGGTCGCCGGGGAGCTGTTTTTT. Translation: CASSQGTGVAGELFF.

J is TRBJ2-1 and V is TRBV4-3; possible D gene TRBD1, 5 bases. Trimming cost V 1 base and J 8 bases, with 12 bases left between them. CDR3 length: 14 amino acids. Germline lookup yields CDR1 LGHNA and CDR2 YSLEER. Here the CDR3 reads CASSQAGLLDEQFF. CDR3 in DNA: TGCGCCAGCAGCCAAGCAGGGCTCTTAGATGAGCAGTTCTTC.